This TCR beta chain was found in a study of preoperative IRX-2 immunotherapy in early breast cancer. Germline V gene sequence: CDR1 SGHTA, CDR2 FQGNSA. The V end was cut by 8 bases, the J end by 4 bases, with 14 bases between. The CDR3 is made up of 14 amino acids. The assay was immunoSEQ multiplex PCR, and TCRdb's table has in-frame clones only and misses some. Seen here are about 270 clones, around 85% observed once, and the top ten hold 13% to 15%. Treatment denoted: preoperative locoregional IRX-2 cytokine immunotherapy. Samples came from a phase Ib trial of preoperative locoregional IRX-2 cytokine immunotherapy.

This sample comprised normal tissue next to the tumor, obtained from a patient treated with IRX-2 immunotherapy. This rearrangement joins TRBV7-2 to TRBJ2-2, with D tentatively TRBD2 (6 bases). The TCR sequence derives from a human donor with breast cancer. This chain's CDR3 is CASRGGTVTGELFF. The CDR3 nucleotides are TGTGCCAGCCGCGGCGGGACGGTCACCGGGGAGCTGTTTTTT.